This entry concerns a single T cell receptor (beta chain). Its target is not known. This sample is drawn from a study of PD-L1 blockade in urothelial cancer. Study-level findings and limits: Those with durable benefit had larger increases in tumor-associated blood clones at 3 weeks.

The time point here: pretreatment peripheral blood. This table comes from immunoSEQ multiplex PCR, and its TCRdb copy is limited to in-frame clones, with some not included. The sample includes 60,000 to 75,000 clones, 84% seen only once; the top ten take approximately 10%. Trimming at V came to 5 bases and at J to 3 bases, leaving 9 bases not matched to a gene. The germline gives CDR1 SNHLY, CDR2 FYNNEI. The CDR3 runs 15 residues. The sequenced sample was PBMCs, obtained around atezolizumab (anti-PD-L1) treatment. This chain connects TRBV2 to TRBJ1-1, with 7 bases aligning to TRBD1. This TCR derives from a woman in her 70s with urothelial cancer. The DNA for the CDR3 is TGTGCCAGCAGTTCACCGGACAGGTTGGACACTGAAGCTTTCTTT. This gives the protein CASSSPDRLDTEAFF.